The clone carrying this T cell receptor beta chain turned up a few times. Its antigen is undetermined. This entry comes from a study of chemoradiotherapy in HPV16-positive cancers. Study background: Candidate HPV-specific clones and shared TCR motifs came from two HPV16-positive patients.

Trimming shortened V by 5 bases and J by 4 bases, and 12 bases separated the two germline ends. Germline lookup yields CDR1 SEHNR and CDR2 FQNEAQ (reference sequence). The CDR3 is 14 residues long. Study observations and caveats: Functional assays defining HPV-specific T cells used only a couple of HPV16-positive patients. In HPV16-positive patients, HPV-responsive T-cell expansion tracked better recurrence-free survival.

The data were produced by immunoSEQ multiplex PCR, yet TCRdb's version contains in-frame clones alone and is incomplete. The sample records 13,000 or so clones, about 85% being singletons. Over chemoradiotherapy, repertoires were sampled more than once. The gene calls are TRBV7-9 and TRBJ2-1, with D tentatively TRBD1 (6 bases). The material sequenced was blood, taken from a patient who underwent chemoradiotherapy. The source is a human donor with HPV-associated anogenital cancer. The CDR3 DNA reads TGTGCCAGCAGCCCAAAACAGGGTTACAATGAGCAGTTCTTC. Amino acids: CASSPKQGYNEQFF.